The rows below give T cell receptor beta chains drawn from one sample of a study of cytomegalovirus exposure and HLA in healthy donors. TCRdb's copy holds only in-frame clones and misses some; the assay was immunoSEQ multiplex PCR. The sample lists about 120,000 clones, more than 70% occurring once. Sequencing was performed on PBMCs. The origin of the receptors is a woman aged 30 to 39 in good health and CMV-seronegative. Each CDR3 is given with its conserved first and last residue. D genes are given only for firm matches. Where a row states a size, it is once, few, many or the class of an expanded clone; other rows omit it.

DNA: TGTGCCAGCAGCTCGGGTCGCCCGAGACCCCTCCACTTT; CDR3: CASSSGRPRPLHF; size: few; D: -; J: TRBJ1-6; V: TRBV5-6
DNA: TGTGCCAGCAGTGCCGGGACAGGCCGAATCTCCTACAATGAGCAGTTCTTC; CDR3: CASSAGTGRISYNEQFF; size: -; D: TRBD1; J: TRBJ2-1; V: TRBV27
DNA: TGTGCCAGTAGTATAGGGGGACAGGGCTTCTCTGGGGCCAACGTCCTGACTTTC; CDR3: CASSIGGQGFSGANVLTF; size: -; D: TRBD1; J: TRBJ2-6; V: TRBV19
DNA: TGTGCCAGCAGTGATATCCTCATCGGGACAGTCGACACTGAAGCTTTCTTT; CDR3: CASSDILIGTVDTEAFF; size: -; D: TRBD1; J: TRBJ1-1; V: TRBV6-1
DNA: TGTGCCAGCAGTTCCCCATCGGGGAACACTGAAGCTTTCTTT; CDR3: CASSSPSGNTEAFF; size: -; D: -; J: TRBJ1-1; V: TRBV6-5
DNA: TGTGCCAGCAGTGCGACTAGCGGGGGGACCGGGGAGCTGTTTTTT; CDR3: CASSATSGGTGELFF; size: -; D: TRBD2; J: TRBJ2-2; V: TRBV6-4
DNA: TGTGCCAGCAGCCAGCAGGGGGGAGCTAATGAAAAACTGTTTTTT; CDR3: CASSQQGGANEKLFF; size: -; D: TRBD1; J: TRBJ1-4; V: TRBV14
DNA: TGTGCCAGCACCCCGACAGGGGGGGACACTGAAGCTTTCTTT; CDR3: CASTPTGGDTEAFF; size: once; D: TRBD1; J: TRBJ1-1; V: TRBV5-4
DNA: TGTGCCAGCAGGCAGACTAGCGGGGGATCCTACAATGAGCAGTTCTTC; CDR3: CASRQTSGGSYNEQFF; size: -; D: TRBD2; J: TRBJ2-1; V: TRBV5-4
DNA: TGTGCCATCATGGAGACAGGGGCCACAGATACGCAGTATTTT; CDR3: CAIMETGATDTQYF; size: -; D: TRBD1; J: TRBJ2-3; V: TRBV10-3
DNA: TGTGCCAGTAGTCCCTACGACTGGATACAGGAATACCAGACTGGGGCCAACGTCCTGACTTTC; CDR3: CASSPYDWIQEYQTGANVLTF; size: few; D: -; J: TRBJ2-6; V: TRBV19
DNA: TGTGCCAGCAGCCCACATACGGGGGGATCTTACAATGAGCAGTTCTTC; CDR3: CASSPHTGGSYNEQFF; size: -; D: TRBD2; J: TRBJ2-1; V: TRBV11-3
DNA: TGCAGCGTTGAGCCAGGCCCGGGGGATGGCTACACCTTC; CDR3: CSVEPGPGDGYTF; size: -; D: -; J: TRBJ1-2; V: TRBV29-1
DNA: TGTGCCAGCAGCTTAGCCGGGCCGAGGGTCGAGCAGTACTTC; CDR3: CASSLAGPRVEQYF; size: -; D: -; J: TRBJ2-7; V: TRBV11-3
DNA: TGTGCCAGCAGCGTAGCGGCTAGCGGGGGAGCCCGGGGGGAGACCCAGTACTTC; CDR3: CASSVAASGGARGETQYF; size: once; D: TRBD2; J: TRBJ2-5; V: TRBV9
DNA: TGTGCCACCAGCAGAGATGAGACAGGAGGCTACGAGCAGTACTTC; CDR3: CATSRDETGGYEQYF; size: -; D: -; J: TRBJ2-7; V: TRBV15
DNA: TGTGCCAGCAGCTCATCGGGACACTATACGAACACCGGGGAGCTGTTTTTT; CDR3: CASSSSGHYTNTGELFF; size: -; D: -; J: TRBJ2-2; V: TRBV5-6
DNA: TGTGCCAGCAGTCAATCCCTCTGGGGACTAGCGCCTACAGATACGCAGTATTTT; CDR3: CASSQSLWGLAPTDTQYF; size: -; D: TRBD2; J: TRBJ2-3; V: TRBV2
DNA: TGTGCCAGCAGTTCACTACAGGGAGTGAACACTGAAGCTTTCTTT; CDR3: CASSSLQGVNTEAFF; size: -; D: -; J: TRBJ1-1; V: TRBV6-6
DNA: TGTGCCAGCAGTTCAGGGTCCATTCAAATGAACACTGAAGCTTTCTTT; CDR3: CASSSGSIQMNTEAFF; size: -; D: -; J: TRBJ1-1; V: TRBV28
DNA: TGTGCCAGCAGTTACGAACGGTTGAACACTGAAGCTTTCTTT; CDR3: CASSYERLNTEAFF; size: -; D: -; J: TRBJ1-1; V: TRBV6-5
DNA: TGTGCCAGCAGCTTAGGGTCCTCGGGGTCCAAAAACATTCAGTACTTC; CDR3: CASSLGSSGSKNIQYF; size: -; D: -; J: TRBJ2-4; V: TRBV11-1
DNA: TGCGCCAGCAGCTTTGAGGGGGATCAGCCCCAGCATTTT; CDR3: CASSFEGDQPQHF; size: -; D: -; J: TRBJ1-5; V: TRBV7-9
DNA: TGTGCCAGCAGCTTAGAACAGGGCCAATCCTACGAGCAGTACTTC; CDR3: CASSLEQGQSYEQYF; size: -; D: -; J: TRBJ2-7; V: TRBV7-6
DNA: TGTGCCAGCAGCCAAGTACAGGGGGGAACTGAAGCTTTCTTT; CDR3: CASSQVQGGTEAFF; size: once; D: TRBD1; J: TRBJ1-1; V: TRBV4-2
DNA: TGTGCCAGCCGACAGGGCCCCTACAATGAGCAGTTCTTC; CDR3: CASRQGPYNEQFF; size: -; D: TRBD1; J: TRBJ2-1; V: TRBV6-1
DNA: TGTGCCTGGAGCCCCGGGATTGGCAATCAGCCCCAGCATTTT; CDR3: CAWSPGIGNQPQHF; size: few; D: -; J: TRBJ1-5; V: TRBV30
DNA: TGTGCCACCAGCAGAGGAATGGGACAGGGCCTCGAGCAGTACTTC; CDR3: CATSRGMGQGLEQYF; size: -; D: TRBD1; J: TRBJ2-7; V: TRBV15
DNA: TGTGCCAGTAGTCACGGGACACCGTACCGCGGCTACACCTTC; CDR3: CASSHGTPYRGYTF; size: -; D: -; J: TRBJ1-2; V: TRBV19
DNA: TGTGCCAGCTCACCAAACAGGGGCGAGGGGACCCAGTACTTC; CDR3: CASSPNRGEGTQYF; size: -; D: TRBD1; J: TRBJ2-5; V: TRBV18
DNA: TGTGCCAGCAGCCCAACGGGACTAGCATTCCAAGAGACCCAGTACTTC; CDR3: CASSPTGLAFQETQYF; size: -; D: TRBD2; J: TRBJ2-5; V: TRBV7-2
DNA: TGTGCCAGCAGCTTGGAAGCCTTAATTCCCCCAGATACGCAGTATTTT; CDR3: CASSLEALIPPDTQYF; size: once; D: -; J: TRBJ2-3; V: TRBV5-8
DNA: TGCGCCAGCAGCTTGGGACAGCCGGATGCGGATGAAGAGACCCAGTACTTC; CDR3: CASSLGQPDADEETQYF; size: -; D: -; J: TRBJ2-5; V: TRBV5-1
DNA: TGTGCCAGCAGCTTCCCGACTAGCGGGGGGGGGAATACGCAGTATTTT; CDR3: CASSFPTSGGGNTQYF; size: -; D: TRBD2; J: TRBJ2-3; V: TRBV7-9
DNA: TGTGCCACCAGCAGAGATCTTGTAGCAGGGCACCAAGAGACCCAGTACTTC; CDR3: CATSRDLVAGHQETQYF; size: -; D: -; J: TRBJ2-5; V: TRBV15
DNA: TGCGCCAGCAGCTTGGCCCAGGAAGCTGGGGCCAACGTCCTGACTTTC; CDR3: CASSLAQEAGANVLTF; size: -; D: -; J: TRBJ2-6; V: TRBV5-1
DNA: TGTGCCATCAGTATGGACAGGGCTAATGAAAAACTGTTTTTT; CDR3: CAISMDRANEKLFF; size: -; D: TRBD1; J: TRBJ1-4; V: TRBV10-3
DNA: TGTGCCAGCAGCTTAGATCAGGGGTCCAATGAGCAGTTCTTC; CDR3: CASSLDQGSNEQFF; size: -; D: -; J: TRBJ2-1; V: TRBV11-3
DNA: TGCAGCGGACAGGCCCTAAACTATGGCTACACCTTC; CDR3: CSGQALNYGYTF; size: many; D: -; J: TRBJ1-2; V: TRBV29-1